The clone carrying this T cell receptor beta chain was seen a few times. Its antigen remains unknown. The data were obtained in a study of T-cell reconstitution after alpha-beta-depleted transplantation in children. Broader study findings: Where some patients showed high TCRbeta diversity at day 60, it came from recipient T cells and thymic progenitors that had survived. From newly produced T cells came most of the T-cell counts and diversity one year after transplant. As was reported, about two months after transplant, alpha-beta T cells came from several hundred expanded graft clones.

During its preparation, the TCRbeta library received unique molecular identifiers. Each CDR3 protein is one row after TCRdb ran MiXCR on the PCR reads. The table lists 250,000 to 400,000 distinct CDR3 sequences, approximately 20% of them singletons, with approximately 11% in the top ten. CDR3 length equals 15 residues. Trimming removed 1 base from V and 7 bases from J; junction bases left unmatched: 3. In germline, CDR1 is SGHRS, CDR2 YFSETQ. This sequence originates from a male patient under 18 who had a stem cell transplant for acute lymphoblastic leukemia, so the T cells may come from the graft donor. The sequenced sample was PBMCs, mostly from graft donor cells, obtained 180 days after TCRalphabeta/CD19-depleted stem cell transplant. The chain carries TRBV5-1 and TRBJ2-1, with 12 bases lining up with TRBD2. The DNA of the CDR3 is TGCGCCAGCAGCTTGCGGACTAGCGGGATAAATGAGCAGTTCTTC. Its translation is CASSLRTSGINEQFF.